This passage covers 10 T cell receptor beta chains from one sample sequenced in a study of T cell repertoires in cytomegalovirus infection. TCRdb itself ran the reads through MiXCR, one entry per CDR3 protein. The sample holds 200,000 to 300,000 distinct CDR3 sequences, roughly 13% seen once. Input material: PBMCs. The receptor source for this set is a human donor in good health (CMV status not recorded). Some clones in this sample may be carry-over from other donors' samples.

V is TRBV13 and J is TRBJ2-1; TRBD2 matches at 7 bases. Germline V CDR1 and CDR2: PRHDT, FYEKMQ (reference sequence). V lost 3 bases to trimming and J lost 4 bases; unmatched junction nucleotides: 15. CDR3 length: 18 amino acids. The CDR3 loop is CASSFRLAWLEFYNEQFF. CDR3 nucleotide sequence: TGTGCCAGCAGCTTTAGACTAGCATGGCTGGAATTTTACAATGAGCAGTTCTTC. The full variable domain, completed using reference TRBV13 and TRBJ2-1, is AAGVIQSPRHLIKEKRETATLKCYPIPRHDTVYWYQQGPGQDPQFLISFYEKMQSDKGSIPDRFSAQQFSDYHSELNMSSLELGDSALYFCASSFRLAWLEFYNEQFFGPGTRLTVL.

This clonotype was seen a few times. The chain carries TRBV2 and TRBJ1-2; D remains ambiguous. The CDR3 is 14 residues long. CDR1 is SNHLY and CDR2 is FYNNEI in the germline V gene. V shed 1 base and J shed 8 bases, with 14 bases lying between them. The CDR3 nucleotides read TGTGCCAGCAGTGAAGGCGGGTATGGGAAGGGCTACACCTTC. This encodes CASSEGGYGKGYTF.

This clonotype was counted many times. The chain has TRBV25-1 and TRBJ2-6; D remains unclear. The CDR3 loop spans 13 amino acids. Germline-derived CDR1 and CDR2 are MGHDK and SYGVNS. The V and J ends lost 4 bases and 10 bases respectively, with 11 bases between them. Here the CDR3 reads CASSGDTTNVLTF. Written as DNA, the CDR3 is TGTGCCAGCAGTGGTGATACTACTAACGTCCTGACTTTC.

This clonotype came up a few times. The chain combines TRBV5-1 with TRBJ1-2; D gene unclear. CDR1 is SGHRS and CDR2 is YFSETQ in the germline V gene. The CDR3 has 12 amino acids. Trimming took 3 bases from V and 6 from J, leaving 9 bases between them. In nucleotides, the CDR3 is TGCGCCAGCAGCTCCGGGATGAATGGCTACACCTTC. Protein product: CASSSGMNGYTF. Combining the CDR3 with reference TRBV5-1 and TRBJ1-2 gives the whole variable domain KAGVTQTPRYLIKTRGQQVTLSCSPISGHRSVSWYQQTPGQGLQFLFEYFSETQRNKGNFPGRFSGRQFSNSRSEMNVSTLELGDSALYLCASSSGMNGYTFGSGTRLTVV.

This clonotype was counted many times. This chain connects TRBV7-9 to TRBJ1-3, with 7 nucleotides matching TRBD1. The CDR3 is 17 residues long. Looked up from germline, CDR1 is SEHNR and CDR2 is FQNEAQ (reference sequence). V dropped 4 bases and J dropped 2; count of bases not matched to a gene: 11. This CDR3 reads CASSSNRGGGTGNTIYF. As DNA, the CDR3 is TGTGCCAGCAGCTCCAACAGGGGAGGTGGAACTGGAAACACCATATATTTT.

In this sample, this clonotype turned up many times. The chain is built from TRBV7-2 and TRBJ2-5, with a possible D match to TRBD1 (5 bases). V lost 1 base and J 5 bases, leaving 5 bases between the germline ends. In germline, CDR1 is SGHTA, CDR2 FQGNSA. The CDR3 has 12 amino acids. Here the CDR3 reads CASSLDRETQYF. Written as DNA, the CDR3 is TGTGCCAGCAGCTTAGACAGGGAGACCCAGTACTTC.

This clonotype was found many times. The chain is built from TRBV7-3 and TRBJ1-1, with D possibly TRBD1 on 5 matching bases. The CDR3 is made up of 14 amino acids. The germline V gene has CDR1 SGHTA and CDR2 FQGTGA. Trimming took 3 bases from V and 6 from J, leaving 14 bases between them. The CDR3 loop is CASSLGGEKAEAFF. CDR3 in DNA: TGTGCCAGCAGCTTGGGAGGGGAGAAGGCTGAAGCTTTCTTT.

This clonotype has a handful of counts. The chain combines TRBV20-1 with TRBJ2-1; tentatively, D is TRBD1 (5 bases). CDR3 length: 12 residues. Germline V lookup: CDR1 DFQATT, CDR2 SNEGSKA (reference sequence). The ends were cut back, 5 bases at V and 8 bases at J, with 13 bases in the middle. For the CDR3, the DNA is TGCAGTGCTTCCCCAGCAGGGTATGAGCAGTTCTTC. Encoded protein: CSASPAGYEQFF.

The chain uses TRBV12-3 or TRBV12-4 and TRBJ2-5, with D possibly being TRBD2 (6 bases). CDR3 length: 17 residues. Trimming removed 2 bases from V and 2 bases from J, with 18 bases in between. In DNA form, the CDR3 reads TGTGCCAGCAGTTTACAAAGTGGGAGGCTAGAGCAAGAGACCCAGTACTTC. It translates to CASSLQSGRLEQETQYF.

This clonotype came up many times. The chain links TRBV7-9 to TRBJ1-5; D is possibly TRBD1 (6 bases). This CDR3 comprises 14 residues. Germline loops: CDR1 SEHNR, CDR2 FQNEAQ (reference sequence). V dropped 1 base and J dropped 6 bases, with 10 bases sitting between them. As DNA, the CDR3 is TGTGCCAGCAGCTTAGAACAGGGTGGTCAGCCCCAGCATTTT. It yields the protein CASSLEQGGQPQHF.